This entry lists 14 T cell receptor beta chains sequenced from one sample in a study of cytomegalovirus exposure and HLA in healthy donors. PCR used 60 Vbeta primers and 13 Jbeta primers. Using immunoSEQ multiplex PCR, the repertoire was profiled, and TCRdb retains in-frame clones only, with some absent. Found here are fewer than 250,000 clones, roughly 79% of them singletons; the top ten hold 1.5% to 2%. The material sequenced was PBMCs. Source of these receptors: a male donor in good health and CMV-seronegative.

This clone was seen only a few times. This rearrangement joins TRBV7-9 to TRBJ2-5; 8 bases align to TRBD1. This CDR3 has 16 amino acids. The trim removed 6 bases at V and 3 bases at J, leaving 12 bases unmatched. Germline lookup yields CDR1 SEHNR and CDR2 FQNEAQ (reference sequence). Here the CDR3 DNA reads TGTGCCAGCAGTCAAAGACAGGGGACCCCTAAAGAGACCCAGTACTTC. Protein product: CASSQRQGTPKETQYF.

The chain couples TRBV5-6 to TRBJ2-5; 7 nucleotides match TRBD1. J lost 6 bases, V lost 3 bases, and 11 bases had no gene match. Per germline, CDR1 SGHDT and CDR2 YYEEEE. The CDR3 is 15 residues long. This CDR3 is CASSSQTGLRQTQYF. The CDR3 DNA follows: TGTGCCAGCAGCTCCCAGACAGGGCTTCGTCAGACCCAGTACTTC.

The gene calls are TRBV4-3 and TRBJ1-1; 8 positions agree with TRBD1. There are 15 residues in the CDR3. After removal of 4 bases from V and 5 bases from J, the junction contained 9 bases not matched to a gene. Germline-derived CDR1 and CDR2 are LGHNA and YSLEER. The CDR3 DNA follows: TGCGCCAGCAGCCGCCTGACAGGGGCGGGAACTGAAGCTTTCTTT. It is translated as CASSRLTGAGTEAFF.

The rearrangement joins TRBV27 to TRBJ2-3; possible D gene TRBD1, 6 bases. Trimming left V 4 bases short and J 3 bases short, with 23 bases between. The length of the CDR3 is 18 residues. Looked up from germline, CDR1 is MNHEY and CDR2 is SMNVEV (reference sequence). CDR3 coding DNA: TGTGCCAGCAGTTCTACACCTACAGGGAAATGGTGGACAGATACGCAGTATTTT. Its protein is CASSSTPTGKWWTDTQYF.

V and J are TRBV5-5 and TRBJ2-5, with 8 nucleotides matching TRBD2. Germline V gene lookup returns CDR1 SGHKS and CDR2 YYEKEE (reference sequence). V lost 0 bases and J lost 5; bases outside the gene matches: 12. The CDR3 is 17 residues long. The DNA for the CDR3 is TGTGCCAGCAGCTTGGTCGGTTCGGGGGGGTTAGCCGAGACCCAGTACTTC. It is translated as CASSLVGSGGLAETQYF.

The chain joins TRBV4-3 to TRBJ2-3; 7 nucleotides align to TRBD1. CDR3 size: 15 residues. V lost 3 bases, J lost 3 bases, and 6 bases stayed unmatched. CDR1 and CDR2 (germline): LGHNA, YSLEER. DNA of the CDR3: TGCGCCAGCAGCCAGAGGGCCAGGGGGACAGATACGCAGTATTTT. It yields the protein CASSQRARGTDTQYF.

For the CDR3, the DNA is TGTGCCAGCACGGACAGGGACCAAGAGACCCAGTACTTC. Translation: CASTDRDQETQYF. The chain has TRBV11-2 and TRBJ2-5, with 8 bases lining up with TRBD1. The germline V gene has CDR1 SGHAT and CDR2 FQNNGV. This CDR3 comprises 13 residues. With V trimmed by 7 bases and J by 0 bases, 1 base remained unmatched.

The J gene is TRBJ2-7, the V gene TRBV2; D gene uncertain. Trimming removed 4 bases at V and 0 bases at J, with 13 bases between. The CDR3 has 15 amino acids. Per the germline V gene, CDR1 is SNHLY and CDR2 is FYNNEI. The CDR3 is CASSASSDSSYEQYF. The CDR3 DNA reads as TGTGCCAGCAGTGCGAGCTCCGATAGCTCCTACGAGCAGTACTTC.

The chain joins TRBV2 to TRBJ1-5, with D possibly matching TRBD1 (5 bases). CDR1 is SNHLY, CDR2 FYNNEI, per germline. The CDR3 extends over 14 amino acids. Trimming removed 6 bases from V and 5 bases from J, with 14 bases in between. In DNA form, the CDR3 reads TGTGCCAGCAGGGACACCCAGGCCCATCAGCCCCAGCATTTT. Protein sequence: CASRDTQAHQPQHF.

The chain recombines TRBV5-1 with TRBJ2-5, with 12 nucleotides matching TRBD2. CDR3 length equals 16 residues. Germline CDR1 is SGHRS and CDR2 is YFSETQ. V dropped 0 bases and J dropped 2; count of bases not matched to a gene: 2. CDR3 nucleotide sequence: TGCGCCAGCAGCTTGGCTACTAGCGGGGGGCAAGAGACCCAGTACTTC. It is translated as CASSLATSGGQETQYF.

The chain uses TRBV5-1 and TRBJ2-7, with D possibly matching TRBD2 (8 bases). Germline CDR1 is SGHRS and CDR2 is YFSETQ. V was shortened by 4 bases and J by 5 bases, with 16 bases between the two germline ends. This CDR3 has 14 residues. CDR3 in amino acids: CASSGNRGLDEQYF. The CDR3 DNA follows: TGCGCCAGCAGCGGGAACAGGGGACTAGACGAGCAGTACTTC.

The chain is built from TRBV28 and TRBJ2-1; TRBD2 might be the D (5 bases). The germline V gene encodes CDR1 MDHEN and CDR2 SYDVKM. The CDR3 loop spans 15 amino acids. V lost 3 bases and J 7 bases, leaving 16 bases between the germline ends. DNA for the CDR3: TGTGCCAGCAGTTTTTTCTCAGGAGGAAGGAATGAGCAGTTCTTC. The encoded protein is CASSFFSGGRNEQFF. The entire variable domain, with the rest obtained from reference TRBV28 and TRBJ2-1, is as follows: DVKVTQSSRYLVKRTGEKVFLECVQDMDHENMFWYRQDPGLGLRLIYFSYDVKMKEKGDIPEGYSVSREKKERFSLILESASTNQTSMYLCASSFFSGGRNEQFFGPGTRLTVL.

The chain uses TRBV5-1 and TRBJ2-7; the D gene is possibly TRBD2 (6 bases). The germline V and J ends were trimmed by 4 bases and 7 bases, with 18 bases remaining between them. Germline V CDR1 and CDR2: SGHRS, YFSETQ. This CDR3 contains 14 residues. CDR3 in DNA: TGCGCCAGCAGCACAAGACACGGGGGTGAAGAGCAGTACTTC. It yields the protein CASSTRHGGEEQYF.

A single count supports this clone. This chain uses TRBV28 with TRBJ1-4; D perhaps matches TRBD1 (5 bases). Per germline, CDR1 MDHEN and CDR2 SYDVKM. CDR3 size: 17 residues. Trimming took 2 bases from V and 4 from J, leaving 17 bases between them. The CDR3 loop reads CASSLGGGGTFNEKLFF. CDR3 coding DNA: TGTGCCAGCAGTTTAGGGGGAGGAGGCACCTTTAATGAAAAACTGTTTTTT.